This TCR beta chain was retrieved from a study of blood T cell repertoires in COVID-19. Study-wide context: Acute and convalescent COVID-19 samples came from the United States, Italy and Spain. From T cells, B-cell-depleted T cells, or PBMCs came the material, which was cDNA or gDNA.

Trimming removed 5 bases at V and 9 bases at J, with 11 bases between. The CDR3 loop spans 13 amino acids. Germline V CDR1 and CDR2: SGHTA, FQGNSA. Seattle participants joined during active infection and were tracked over time. Clones were sequenced by immunoSEQ multiplex PCR, and TCRdb holds only the in-frame ones, with some missing. The data contain hundreds of thousands of clones, 75% to 90% of them singletons. This clone has only one observation. The V gene is TRBV7-2, the J gene TRBJ1-6; D remains ambiguous. The receptor comes from a woman aged 70 to 79 with COVID-19, enrolled during active disease. The specimen sequenced was peripheral blood. CDR3 DNA: TGTGCCAGCAGCCCTGCGGACTTTTCACCCCTCCACTTT. Translating gives CASSPADFSPLHF.